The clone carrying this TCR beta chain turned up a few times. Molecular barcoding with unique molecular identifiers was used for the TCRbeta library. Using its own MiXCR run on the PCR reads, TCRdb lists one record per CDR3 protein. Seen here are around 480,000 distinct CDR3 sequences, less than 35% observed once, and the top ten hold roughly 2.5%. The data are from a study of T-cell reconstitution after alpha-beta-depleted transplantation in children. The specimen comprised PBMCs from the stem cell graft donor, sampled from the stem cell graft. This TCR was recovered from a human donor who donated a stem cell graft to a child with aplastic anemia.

The CDR3 is CASSQFPGQSINQPQHF. The CDR3 DNA reads as TGCGCCAGCAGCCAATTCCCGGGACAGTCGATCAATCAGCCCCAGCATTTT. This chain links TRBV4-3 with TRBJ1-5; 7 positions match TRBD1. The CDR3 spans 17 residues. V gave up 2 bases and J gave up 3 bases; unmatched junction bases: 10. Looked up from germline, CDR1 is LGHNA and CDR2 is YSLEER.